This record looks at one T cell receptor (beta chain) sequence and its context. The record originates from a study of blood T cell repertoires in COVID-19. About the study: Whether acute or convalescent, the COVID-19 samples came from the United States, Italy and Spain. Sources were T cells, B-cell-depleted T cells, or PBMCs; the material itself was cDNA or gDNA.

As handled by the study authors: Estimation of nucleated cell counts relied on the amplification of reference gene primers. This table comes from immunoSEQ multiplex PCR, and its TCRdb copy is limited to in-frame clones, with some not included. Clone size and V and J calls were adopted from that table, with D and trimming inferred from the DNA. Found here are roughly 72,000 clones, approximately 85% of them singletons; the top ten hold 5% to 5.5%. The V end lost 4 bases, the J end lost 1 base, and 22 bases lay between the germline ends. Per the germline V gene, CDR1 is SGHRS and CDR2 is YFSETQ. The CDR3 is 18 residues long.

Sample: peripheral blood. This sequence originates from a woman older than 75 with active or convalescent COVID-19. V and J are TRBV5-1 and TRBJ2-3, with D perhaps matching TRBD1 (6 bases). The CDR3 spells CASSSIDRDTTRTDTQYF. In nucleotides, the CDR3 is TGCGCCAGCAGCAGCATAGACCGGGACACAACCCGCACAGATACGCAGTATTTT.